This T cell receptor (beta chain) was captured by sequencing in a study of shared clonotypes between healthy human individuals. On the study more broadly: Aged 18 to 49, the donors were two women and three men.

Nashville, Tennessee was home to all donors, who were Caucasian adults. General study findings and limits: An anticipated effect of sequencing depth on clonotype sharing among donors was recognized.

Comments on this clone: The antigen is unknown.

Unsorted PBMC replicate PCRs used around 320 ng DNA, around 30,000 T cell genomes. Sequencing was performed with immunoSEQ multiplex PCR; in TCRdb, only in-frame clones are kept and a portion is missing. The sample carries about 490,000 clones, almost 80% recorded once. The sample comprised PBMCs. This TCR derives from a woman between 35 and 50 years old in good health. Some clones in this sample may be carry-over from other donors' samples.

In nucleotides, the CDR3 is TGTGCCAGCAGTGGGGGGCCAGGGGAGACCCAGTACTTC. The encoded protein is CASSGGPGETQYF. The chain carries TRBV25-1 and TRBJ2-5; D possibly corresponds to TRBD1 (6 bases). Germline assignment: CDR1 MGHDK and CDR2 SYGVNS. CDR3 length: 13 residues. With 4 bases removed from V and 5 bases from J, the gap between germline ends came to 11 bases.